This T cell receptor beta chain was sequenced for a study of blood T cell repertoires in COVID-19. Background on the study: Acute-phase and convalescent COVID-19 samples originated in the United States, Italy and Spain. T cells, B-cell-depleted T cells, or PBMCs supplied cDNA or gDNA.

Trimming shortened V by 4 bases and J by 5 bases, and 18 bases separated the two germline ends. This CDR3 is 17 amino acids long. Germline CDR1 LGHDT, CDR2 YNNKEL (reference sequence). Under the authors' procedure: Reference gene primer amplification gave nucleated cell count estimates. Some clones are missing from TCRdb's copy, which holds only in-frame ones; the method was immunoSEQ multiplex PCR. V, J and clone size are taken as reported in that table, and D and trimming were inferred from the DNA itself. The sample records over 130,000 clones, 80% to 85% being singletons. This chain links TRBV3-1 (or the pseudogene TRBV3-2) with TRBJ1-6; D perhaps matches TRBD1 (5 bases). This receptor was identified in a woman older than 75 with acute or convalescent COVID-19. What was sequenced was peripheral blood. CDR3: CASSPPGLGGNNSPLHF. CDR3 in DNA: TGTGCCAGCAGCCCACCCGGCCTTGGGGGGAATAATTCACCCCTCCACTTT.